The clone carrying this T cell receptor (beta chain) was recorded only once. The data belong to a study of blood T cell repertoires in COVID-19. The CDR3 is 15 amino acids. V lost 4 bases, J lost 1 base, and 4 bases stayed unmatched. Germline V gene sequence: CDR1 SGHNT, CDR2 YYREEE (reference sequence). Produced via immunoSEQ multiplex PCR; TCRdb's table is partial and in-frame only. In the table there are around 310,000 clones, roughly 86% of which are singletons. The clonotype originates from a woman aged 25 to 39 who had recovered from COVID-19. The rearrangement joins TRBV5-4 to TRBJ2-1, with 8 bases identical to TRBD1. Sequencing input: PBMCs or T cells enriched from blood (not recorded which). For the CDR3, the DNA is TGTGCCAGCAGCATCAGGACAGGGTCCTACAATGAGCAGTTCTTC. Protein sequence: CASSIRTGSYNEQFF.